What follows are 29 T cell receptor beta chains derived from one specimen sequenced in a study of T cell repertoires in cytomegalovirus infection. Via MiXCR, TCRdb re-called the reads, giving one row per CDR3 protein. The sample lists roughly 990,000 distinct CDR3 sequences, under 40% seen once, with around an eighth in the top ten. Their target antigens are unknown. The sample in question was cultured CD8+ T cells from PBMCs, obtained from culture after CMV antigen stimulation. All receptors come from a human donor in good health (CMV status not recorded). Some clones in this sample may be carry-over from other donors' samples.

The CDR3 protein is CASELLGGSNEAFF. The CDR3 nucleotides are TGTGCCAGCGAACTACTAGGGGGTAGCAATGAAGCTTTCTTT. The chain is built from TRBV6-2 or TRBV6-3 and TRBJ1-1; TRBD1 might be the D (6 bases). V was clipped by 8 bases and J by 7 bases, with 20 bases between them. Germline V lookup: CDR1 MNHEY, CDR2 SVGEGT. The CDR3 runs to 14 residues.

This clonotype was seen a few times. V gene TRBV7-8 combines with J gene TRBJ2-7, with D hard to call. Germline CDR1 and CDR2: SGHVS and FQNEAQ. V lost 0 bases and J lost 6, with 12 bases in between. The CDR3 contains 14 residues. The chain's CDR3 is CASSLARSWGEQYV. The CDR3 nucleotides read TGTGCCAGCAGCTTAGCTAGGTCGTGGGGCGAGCAGTACGTC.

V and J are TRBV14 and TRBJ1-1; D not resolved. The ends were cut back, 1 base at V and 11 bases at J, with 17 bases in the middle. Germline V gene data show CDR1 as SGHDN and CDR2 as FVKESK. The CDR3 has 14 amino acids. CDR3 region: CASSQVASRLEAFF. CDR3 nucleotide sequence: TGTGCCAGCAGCCAAGTGGCCAGCCGCTTGGAGGCTTTCTTT.

The V and J genes are TRBV4-3 and TRBJ1-1; no clear D. Trimming cost V 3 bases and J 0 bases, with 11 bases left between them. Germline V CDR1 and CDR2: LGHNA, YSLEER. This CDR3 spans 15 amino acids. As DNA, the CDR3 is TGCGCCAGCAGCCAGGATACAGTTATGAACACTGAAGCTTTCTTT. Its translation: CASSQDTVMNTEAFF.

In its sample, this clonotype was seen a few times. The genes are TRBV4-1 and TRBJ1-2; TRBD1 might be the D (6 bases). The CDR3 loop spans 15 amino acids. V was pared by 4 bases and J by 2 bases, with 14 bases between. The germline V gene encodes CDR1 MGHRA and CDR2 YSYEKL. This CDR3 is CASSLIVTGNYGYTF. The CDR3 DNA reads TGCGCCAGCAGCCTAATAGTGACAGGAAACTATGGCTACACCTTC.

The gene calls are TRBV7-4 and TRBJ2-3; possibly TRBD2 for D (5 bases). Germline CDR1 is SGHVT and CDR2 is SQSDAQ. V was shortened by 5 bases and J by 3 bases, with 9 bases between the two germline ends. The CDR3 extends over 13 amino acids. CDR3 in amino acids: CASSPDWTDTQYF. In DNA, the CDR3 is TGTGCCAGCAGCCCGGACTGGACAGATACGCAGTATTTT.

The table lists this clonotype with a few counts. V is TRBV7-9 and J is TRBJ1-4; D is unclear. V lost 4 bases and J lost 5, with 14 bases in between. This CDR3 spans 15 amino acids. CDR1 and CDR2 (germline): SEHNR, FQNEAQ (reference sequence). This CDR3 is CASSSGKGYNEKLFF. CDR3 in DNA: TGTGCCAGCAGCTCCGGGAAAGGTTACAATGAAAAACTGTTTTTT.

This clonotype was counted a few times. The V and J genes are TRBV6-5 and TRBJ1-1, with D uncertain. V lost 4 bases to trimming and J lost 3 bases, with 6 bases between them. The CDR3 is 12 residues long. CDR1 is MNHEY, CDR2 SVGAGI, per germline. Written as DNA, the CDR3 is TGTGCCAGCAGTTCGATATACACTGAAGCTTTCTTT. Protein: CASSSIYTEAFF.

The rearrangement uses TRBV9 and TRBJ2-1; 7 bases line up with TRBD1. The germline gives CDR1 SGDLS, CDR2 YYNGEE. V shed 3 bases and J 3 bases; nucleotides not matched to a gene: 9. This CDR3 contains 16 residues. CDR3 nucleotide sequence: TGTGCCAGCAGCGCTAGGACCCAGGGGGACTACAATGAGCAGTTCTTC. Its protein product is CASSARTQGDYNEQFF.

The chain carries TRBV9 and TRBJ2-1; 9 bases are a match to TRBD1. Trimming cost V 4 bases and J 4 bases; bases outside gene matches: 9. Germline CDR1 and CDR2: SGDLS and YYNGEE. CDR3 length: 16 residues. The CDR3 DNA is TGTGCCAGCAGCACCCGCCGGGACAGGGCTTACAATGAGCAGTTCTTC. It is translated as CASSTRRDRAYNEQFF. The whole variable domain, remainder taken from reference TRBV9 and TRBJ2-1, is DSGVTQTPKHLITATGQRVTLRCSPRSGDLSVYWYQQSLDQGLQFLIQYYNGEERAKGNILERFSAQQFPDLHSELNLSSLELGDSALYFCASSTRRDRAYNEQFFGPGTRLTVL.

V gene TRBV10-3 combines with J gene TRBJ2-1; 9 nucleotides align to TRBD1. CDR3 length: 15 amino acids. Germline values: CDR1 ENHRY, CDR2 SYGVKD. J was trimmed by 4 bases and V by 7 bases; bases with no gene match: 8. CDR3 loop: CAITRQGEGYNEQFF. The CDR3 region has the DNA TGTGCCATCACCAGACAGGGGGAAGGATACAATGAGCAGTTCTTC.

V usage is TRBV15 and J usage is TRBJ1-4, with D uncertain. Germline CDR1 and CDR2: LNHNV and YYDKDF (reference sequence). This CDR3 region has 16 residues. Trimming took off 5 bases at V and 0 bases at J, with 13 bases between the two ends. CDR3 DNA sequence: TGTGCCACCAGCGGTTATATTGGGGCAACTAATGAAAAACTGTTTTTT. Its protein product is CATSGYIGATNEKLFF.

The chain links TRBV29-1 to TRBJ1-5; D might be TRBD1 (5 bases). Per germline, CDR1 SQVTM and CDR2 ANQGSEA. V lost 1 base and J 0 bases, leaving 28 bases between the germline ends. The CDR3 sequence is 21 residues long. The CDR3 coding sequence is TGCAGCGTTGAAGTGGGAAAGGGGCCCGACGTAATTTCTGATAGCAATCAGCCCCAGCATTTT. This gives the protein CSVEVGKGPDVISDSNQPQHF.

This clonotype was recorded a few times. J is TRBJ1-2 and V is TRBV14; no clear D. Trimming pared 1 base from V and 8 bases from J, leaving 17 bases between. There are 15 residues in the CDR3. Germline V gene sequence: CDR1 SGHDN, CDR2 FVKESK. The CDR3 protein is CASSQVSGVAGGYTF. CDR3 DNA: TGTGCCAGCAGCCAAGTTTCGGGTGTAGCGGGAGGCTACACCTTC.

The V and J genes are TRBV5-1 and TRBJ1-3, with unresolved D. CDR1 SGHRS and CDR2 YFSETQ come from the germline V gene. The CDR3 covers 18 residues. V was shortened by 2 bases and J by 0 bases, with 18 bases between the two germline ends. CDR3 nucleotide sequence: TGCGCCAGCAGCTTAAGAGCTTCGACGGTGAACTCTGGAAACACCATATATTTT. This sequence encodes CASSLRASTVNSGNTIYF.

This clonotype was observed a handful of times. The CDR3 spells CASSRKGGTEAFF. The CDR3 coding sequence is TGTGCCAGCAGCCGGAAAGGGGGCACTGAAGCTTTCTTT. The chain joins TRBV7-9 to TRBJ1-1, with D possibly matching TRBD1 (6 bases). With 5 bases removed from V and 4 bases from J, the gap between germline ends came to 11 bases. Germline V lookup: CDR1 SEHNR, CDR2 FQNEAQ (reference sequence). This CDR3 is 13 amino acids long.

This clonotype was recorded only once. The CDR3 loop reads CASSRSDGNSNQPQHF. The CDR3 region has the DNA TGTGCCAGCAGCCGGTCGGACGGTAATAGCAATCAGCCCCAGCATTTT. The V call is TRBV3-1, the J call TRBJ1-5; no clear D. V lost 4 bases to trimming and J lost 0 bases, with 13 bases between them. CDR3 size: 16 residues. Germline CDR1 reads LGHDT; CDR2 reads YNNKEL (reference sequence). The full variable domain, rest sourced from reference TRBV3-1 and TRBJ1-5, is DTAVSQTPKYLVTQMGNDKSIKCEQNLGHDTMYWYKQDSKKFLKIMFSYNNKELIINETVPNRFSPKSPDKAHLNLHINSLELGDSAVYFCASSRSDGNSNQPQHFGDGTRLSIL.

V and J are TRBV12-3 or TRBV12-4 and TRBJ1-2, with D possibly being TRBD1 (5 bases). V was trimmed by 8 bases and J by 8 bases, leaving 24 bases between them. This CDR3 has 15 residues. CDR3 in amino acids: CASLKTLGPTYGYTF. CDR3 coding DNA: TGTGCCAGCCTCAAAACTCTGGGACCTACATACGGCTACACCTTC.

The V and J genes are TRBV29-1 and TRBJ2-5; perhaps TRBD1 as D (6 bases). V was cut by 0 bases and J by 1 base, with 9 bases left in between. Per the germline V gene, CDR1 is SQVTM and CDR2 is ANQGSEA. The CDR3 has 14 amino acids. The CDR3 reads CSVEDQGTQETQYF. The CDR3 DNA follows: TGCAGCGTTGAAGACCAGGGGACCCAAGAGACCCAGTACTTC.

The chain recombines TRBV28 with TRBJ1-2; D call uncertain. With 6 bases removed from V and 5 bases from J, the gap between germline ends came to 10 bases. Germline V gene data show CDR1 as MDHEN and CDR2 as SYDVKM. CDR3 length: 12 residues. The CDR3 coding sequence is TGTGCCAGCAGCATTAGTCTGTATGGCTACACCTTC. Its protein is CASSISLYGYTF.

This clonotype was counted ten times or more. The chain combines TRBV27 with TRBJ1-5, with a weak D call TRBD1 (5 bases). CDR3 size: 15 residues. Germline assignment: CDR1 MNHEY and CDR2 SMNVEV (reference sequence). V was clipped by 4 bases and J by 1 base, with 11 bases between them. CDR3 nucleotide sequence: TGTGCCAGCAGTTCCTCGGGGCCGAGCAATCAGCCCCAGCATTTT. The encoded protein is CASSSSGPSNQPQHF.

In its sample, this clonotype was seen a few times. The J gene is TRBJ2-1, the V gene TRBV28, with D perhaps TRBD1 (7 bases). Germline V lookup: CDR1 MDHEN, CDR2 SYDVKM. This CDR3 spans 16 amino acids. Deletions cut 1 base from V and 2 bases from J, with 12 bases between. This CDR3 is CASSLYRGGPYNEQFF. CDR3 coding DNA: TGTGCCAGCAGTTTATACAGGGGAGGACCCTACAATGAGCAGTTCTTC.

This chain uses TRBV6-6 with TRBJ1-5, with 8 bases that match TRBD1. Germline V CDR1 and CDR2: MNHNY, SVGAGI (reference sequence). The V segment lost 2 bases and the J segment 7 bases; nucleotides outside the gene matches: 7. This CDR3 is built from 15 residues. CDR3 nucleotides: TGTGCCAGCAGTTACGGGCCGACAGGGGCCCAGCCCCAGCATTTT. It encodes CASSYGPTGAQPQHF.

This clonotype was counted a few times. This rearrangement joins TRBV24-1 to TRBJ2-5; 15 bases line up with TRBD2. CDR3 size: 17 residues. Looked up from germline, CDR1 is KGHDR and CDR2 is SFDVKD. With 4 bases clipped from V and 2 bases from J, the junction kept 4 bases outside the gene matches. CDR3 amino acids: CATSDPGLAGGQETQYF. CDR3 sequence (DNA): TGTGCCACCAGTGACCCAGGACTAGCGGGGGGGCAAGAGACCCAGTACTTC.

The genes are TRBV7-9 and TRBJ2-6; D could derive from TRBD1 or TRBD2 (5 bases each). V shed 5 bases and J shed 12 bases, with 14 bases lying between them. In germline, CDR1 is SEHNR, CDR2 FQNEAQ (reference sequence). This CDR3 comprises 13 residues. The CDR3 reads CASSPPGARVLTF. The CDR3 coding sequence is TGTGCCAGCAGCCCTCCCGGGGCCCGCGTCCTGACTTTC.

The chain uses TRBV2 and TRBJ1-2; 7 bases are shared with TRBD1. Trimming cost V 5 bases and J 13 bases; bases outside gene matches: 4. CDR3 length: 10 amino acids. The germline V gene has CDR1 SNHLY and CDR2 FYNNEI. The CDR3: CASSRDSGTF. For the CDR3, the DNA is TGTGCCAGCAGTCGGGACAGCGGCACCTTC.

CDR3 amino acids: CASSLIGREGLDGYTF. Written as DNA, the CDR3 is TGTGCCAGCAGCTTAATCGGCCGGGAGGGCCTGGACGGCTACACCTTC. This rearrangement joins TRBV7-6 to TRBJ1-2; D not certain. There are 16 residues in the CDR3. V was shortened by 2 bases and J by 8 bases, with 21 bases between the two germline ends. CDR1 and CDR2 (germline): SGHVS, FNYEAQ.

In its sample, this clonotype was seen a few times. J is TRBJ2-7 and V is TRBV6-5, with D perhaps matching TRBD1 or TRBD2 (5 bases each). The germline V gene encodes CDR1 MNHEY and CDR2 SVGAGI. CDR3 length: 12 residues. The V gene lost 6 bases and the J gene lost 6 bases, with 12 bases spanning the gap. The CDR3 loop reads CASRIDSGEQYF. Here the CDR3 DNA reads TGTGCCAGCAGAATCGACAGCGGCGAGCAGTACTTC.

The chain combines TRBV6-1 with TRBJ2-1; D gene unclear. Trimming took 6 bases from V and 8 from J, leaving 14 bases between them. Germline CDR1 reads MNHNS; CDR2 reads SASEGT. The CDR3 contains 13 residues. The CDR3 coding sequence is TGTGCCAGCAGGCCCCCTGGGCTGGATGAGCAGTTCTTC. This sequence encodes CASRPPGLDEQFF.